A single sample gave rise to the 10 T cell receptor beta chains below, sequenced in a study of cytomegalovirus exposure and HLA in healthy donors. The PCR ran on 60 Vbeta and 13 Jbeta primers. TCRdb's table, derived via immunoSEQ multiplex PCR, lists solely in-frame clones and lacks some. The sample contains roughly 100,000 clones, around three quarters of which appear only once. Sequencing was carried out using PBMCs. The receptors shown here come from a man aged 40-55 years in good health and CMV-seronegative.

This rearrangement joins TRBV7-9 to TRBJ1-3; D gene uncertain. The CDR3 covers 17 residues. The germline V gene has CDR1 SEHNR and CDR2 FQNEAQ (reference sequence). Trimming shortened V by 0 bases and J by 4 bases, and 16 bases separated the two germline ends. The CDR3 is CASSLAPGAPRGNTIYF. The CDR3 region has the DNA TGTGCCAGCAGCTTAGCCCCTGGAGCACCTAGAGGAAACACCATATATTTT.

Only one count was recorded for this clone. This chain connects TRBV4-1 to TRBJ2-6; weak D call: TRBD1 (6 bases). The CDR3 runs to 17 residues. The germline V gene has CDR1 MGHRA and CDR2 YSYEKL. Between the trimmed V and J ends, which lost 4 bases and 0 bases, there was a span of 13 bases. CDR3 coding DNA: TGCGCCAGCAGCCTAAGACAGGTACCCTCTGGGGCCAACGTCCTGACTTTC. Its protein product is CASSLRQVPSGANVLTF.

The V gene is TRBV30, the J gene TRBJ1-5; no definite D call. V lost 1 base, J lost 0 bases, and 7 bases lay in between. Germline CDR1 is GTSNPN and CDR2 is SVGIG (reference sequence). The CDR3 sequence is 14 residues long. CDR3 amino acids: CAWSATHSNQPQHF. CDR3 coding DNA: TGTGCCTGGAGTGCGACACATAGCAATCAGCCCCAGCATTTT.

This chain links TRBV29-1 with TRBJ1-1, with TRBD1 as a possible D gene (6 bases). V dropped 7 bases and J dropped 4 bases, with 16 bases sitting between them. The CDR3 has 13 residues. Germline V gene data show CDR1 as SQVTM and CDR2 as ANQGSEA. CDR3 nucleotide sequence: TGCAGCGCCCGCTTGGTAGGGGGCACTGAAGCTTTCTTT. It translates to CSARLVGGTEAFF.

This sequence joins TRBV28 and TRBJ2-1, with TRBD2 as a possible D gene (5 bases). The CDR3 spans 16 residues. V was pared by 2 bases and J by 2 bases, with 13 bases between. Germline lookup yields CDR1 MDHEN and CDR2 SYDVKM. In DNA, the CDR3 is TGTGCCAGCAGTTTAGGACTCACAATACCCTACAATGAGCAGTTCTTC. It yields the protein CASSLGLTIPYNEQFF.

This clone was recorded only once. This chain joins TRBV18 and TRBJ2-3; TRBD1 agrees at 8 bases. V was clipped by 6 bases and J by 6 bases; unmatched bases: 5. The CDR3 is 13 residues long. Germline CDR1 KGHSH, CDR2 LQKENI. CDR3 sequence reads: CASSPTGVDTQYF. CDR3 coding DNA: TGTGCCAGCTCTCCGACAGGGGTGGATACGCAGTATTTT. Full variable domain (remainder filled in from reference TRBV18 and TRBJ2-3): NAGVMQNPRHLVRRRGQEARLRCSPMKGHSHVYWYRQLPEEGLKFMVYLQKENIIDESGMPKERFSAEFPKEGPSILRIQQVVRGDSAAYFCASSPTGVDTQYFGPGTRLTVL.

This clone was observed a few times. The chain is built from TRBV28 and TRBJ1-5, with D unclear. V was pared by 2 bases and J by 0 bases, with 8 bases between. CDR3 length: 15 amino acids. Germline V gives CDR1 MDHEN, CDR2 SYDVKM. The CDR3 here is CASSLPHSSNQPQHF. The DNA of the CDR3 is TGTGCCAGCAGTTTACCTCACTCTAGCAATCAGCCCCAGCATTTT.

J is TRBJ2-1 and V is TRBV11-2; no definite D call. Germline CDR1 is SGHAT and CDR2 is FQNNGV. CDR3 length: 15 residues. V shed 0 bases and J shed 0 bases, with 6 bases lying between them. CDR3 sequence (DNA): TGTGCCAGCAGCTTAGACTTCAGCTCCTACAATGAGCAGTTCTTC. Protein product: CASSLDFSSYNEQFF.

This rearrangement joins TRBV19 to TRBJ2-1; 10 bases line up with TRBD2. Per germline, CDR1 LNHDA and CDR2 SQIVND (reference sequence). The V segment lost 4 bases and the J segment 2 bases; nucleotides outside the gene matches: 5. The length of the CDR3 is 16 residues. The DNA of the CDR3 is TGTGCCAGTAGTACCTCTAGCGGGAGACCCTACAATGAGCAGTTCTTC. Translated: CASSTSSGRPYNEQFF.

The CDR3 protein is CASSPGQGGEQYF. Written as DNA, the CDR3 is TGTGCCAGCAGCCCCGGACAGGGTGGCGAGCAGTACTTC. The rearrangement links TRBV14 to TRBJ2-7, with TRBD1 identical over 8 bases. Looked up from germline, CDR1 is SGHDN and CDR2 is FVKESK. This CDR3 has 13 residues. V shed 4 bases and J 6 bases; nucleotides not matched to a gene: 5. The full variable domain, completed using reference TRBV14 and TRBJ2-7, is EAGVTQFPSHSVIEKGQTVTLRCDPISGHDNLYWYRRVMGKEIKFLLHFVKESKQDESGMPNNRFLAERTGGTYSTLKVQPAELEDSGVYFCASSPGQGGEQYFGPGTRLTVT.